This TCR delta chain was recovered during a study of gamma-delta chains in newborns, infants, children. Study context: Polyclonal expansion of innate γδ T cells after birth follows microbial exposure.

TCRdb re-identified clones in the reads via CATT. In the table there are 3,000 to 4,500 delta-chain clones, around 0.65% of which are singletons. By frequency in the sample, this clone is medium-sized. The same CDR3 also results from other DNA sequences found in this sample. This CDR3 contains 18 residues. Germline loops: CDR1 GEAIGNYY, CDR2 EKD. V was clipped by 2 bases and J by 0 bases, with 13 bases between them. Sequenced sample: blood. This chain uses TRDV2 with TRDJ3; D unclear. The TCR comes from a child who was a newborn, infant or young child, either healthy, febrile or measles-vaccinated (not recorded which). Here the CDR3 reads CACDKMAYVSWDTRQMFF. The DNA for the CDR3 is TGTGCCTGTGACAAGATGGCTTATGTCTCCTGGGACACCCGACAGATGTTTTTC.